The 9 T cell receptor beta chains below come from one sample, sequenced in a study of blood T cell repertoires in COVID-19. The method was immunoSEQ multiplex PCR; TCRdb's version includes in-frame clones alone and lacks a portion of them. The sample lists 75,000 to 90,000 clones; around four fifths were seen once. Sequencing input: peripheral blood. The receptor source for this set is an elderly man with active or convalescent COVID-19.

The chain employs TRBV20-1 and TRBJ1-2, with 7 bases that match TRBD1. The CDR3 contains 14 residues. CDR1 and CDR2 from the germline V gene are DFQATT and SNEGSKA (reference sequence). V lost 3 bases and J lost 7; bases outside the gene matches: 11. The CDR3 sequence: CSASSSTGYSGYTF. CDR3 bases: TGCAGTGCTAGTAGTTCGACAGGGTACTCTGGCTACACCTTC.

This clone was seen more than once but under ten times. The CDR3 sequence is CASSIPGSNTEAFF. DNA for the CDR3: TGTGCCAGCAGCATCCCAGGGTCGAACACTGAAGCTTTCTTT. The chain links TRBV5-4 to TRBJ1-1; D might be TRBD1 (5 bases). Trimming took off 4 bases at V and 1 base at J, with 11 bases between the two ends. The length of the CDR3 is 14 residues. Germline V gene data show CDR1 as SGHNT and CDR2 as YYREEE (reference sequence).

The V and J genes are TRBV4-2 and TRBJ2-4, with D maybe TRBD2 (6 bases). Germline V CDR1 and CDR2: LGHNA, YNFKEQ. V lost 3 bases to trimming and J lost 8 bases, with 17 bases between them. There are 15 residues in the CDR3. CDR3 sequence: CASSQALREYYIQYF. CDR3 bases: TGTGCCAGCAGCCAGGCCCTACGGGAGTATTACATTCAGTACTTC.

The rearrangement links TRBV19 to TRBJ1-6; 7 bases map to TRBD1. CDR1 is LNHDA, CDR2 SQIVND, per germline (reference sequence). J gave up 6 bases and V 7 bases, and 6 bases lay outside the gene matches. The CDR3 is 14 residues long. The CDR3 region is CASTTTGINSPLHF. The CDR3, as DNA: TGTGCCAGTACCACGACAGGGATTAATTCACCCCTCCACTTT.

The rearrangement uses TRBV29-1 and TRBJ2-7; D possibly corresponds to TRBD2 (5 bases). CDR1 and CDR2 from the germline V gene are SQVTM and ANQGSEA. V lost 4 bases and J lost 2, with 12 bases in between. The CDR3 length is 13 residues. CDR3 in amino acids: CSVVRTVPYEQYV. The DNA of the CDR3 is TGCAGCGTTGTTAGGACTGTACCCTACGAGCAGTACGTC.

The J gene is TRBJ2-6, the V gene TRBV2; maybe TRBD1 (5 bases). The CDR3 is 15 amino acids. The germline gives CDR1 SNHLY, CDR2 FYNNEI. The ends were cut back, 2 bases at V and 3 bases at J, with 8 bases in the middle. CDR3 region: CASSEQGIGANVLTF. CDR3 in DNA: TGTGCCAGCAGTGAACAGGGAATTGGGGCCAACGTCCTGACTTTC.

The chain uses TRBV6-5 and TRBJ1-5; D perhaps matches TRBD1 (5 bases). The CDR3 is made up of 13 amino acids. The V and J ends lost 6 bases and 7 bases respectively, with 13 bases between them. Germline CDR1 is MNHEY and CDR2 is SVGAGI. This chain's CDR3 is CASRREGRQPQHF. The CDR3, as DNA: TGTGCCAGCAGGAGGGAGGGGAGGCAGCCCCAGCATTTT.

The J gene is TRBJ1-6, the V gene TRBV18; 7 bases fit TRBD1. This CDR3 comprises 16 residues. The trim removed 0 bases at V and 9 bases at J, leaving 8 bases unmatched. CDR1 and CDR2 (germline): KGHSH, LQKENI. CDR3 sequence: CASSPPPGQSTSPLHF. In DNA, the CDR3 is TGTGCCAGCTCACCACCACCGGGACAGTCGACTTCACCCCTCCACTTT.

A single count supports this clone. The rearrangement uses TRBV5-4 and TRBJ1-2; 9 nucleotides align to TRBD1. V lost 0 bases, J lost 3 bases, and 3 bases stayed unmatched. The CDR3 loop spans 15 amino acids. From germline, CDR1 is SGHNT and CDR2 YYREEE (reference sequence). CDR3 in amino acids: CASSLGGQGYYGYTF. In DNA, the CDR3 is TGTGCCAGCAGCTTGGGGGGACAGGGTTACTATGGCTACACCTTC.